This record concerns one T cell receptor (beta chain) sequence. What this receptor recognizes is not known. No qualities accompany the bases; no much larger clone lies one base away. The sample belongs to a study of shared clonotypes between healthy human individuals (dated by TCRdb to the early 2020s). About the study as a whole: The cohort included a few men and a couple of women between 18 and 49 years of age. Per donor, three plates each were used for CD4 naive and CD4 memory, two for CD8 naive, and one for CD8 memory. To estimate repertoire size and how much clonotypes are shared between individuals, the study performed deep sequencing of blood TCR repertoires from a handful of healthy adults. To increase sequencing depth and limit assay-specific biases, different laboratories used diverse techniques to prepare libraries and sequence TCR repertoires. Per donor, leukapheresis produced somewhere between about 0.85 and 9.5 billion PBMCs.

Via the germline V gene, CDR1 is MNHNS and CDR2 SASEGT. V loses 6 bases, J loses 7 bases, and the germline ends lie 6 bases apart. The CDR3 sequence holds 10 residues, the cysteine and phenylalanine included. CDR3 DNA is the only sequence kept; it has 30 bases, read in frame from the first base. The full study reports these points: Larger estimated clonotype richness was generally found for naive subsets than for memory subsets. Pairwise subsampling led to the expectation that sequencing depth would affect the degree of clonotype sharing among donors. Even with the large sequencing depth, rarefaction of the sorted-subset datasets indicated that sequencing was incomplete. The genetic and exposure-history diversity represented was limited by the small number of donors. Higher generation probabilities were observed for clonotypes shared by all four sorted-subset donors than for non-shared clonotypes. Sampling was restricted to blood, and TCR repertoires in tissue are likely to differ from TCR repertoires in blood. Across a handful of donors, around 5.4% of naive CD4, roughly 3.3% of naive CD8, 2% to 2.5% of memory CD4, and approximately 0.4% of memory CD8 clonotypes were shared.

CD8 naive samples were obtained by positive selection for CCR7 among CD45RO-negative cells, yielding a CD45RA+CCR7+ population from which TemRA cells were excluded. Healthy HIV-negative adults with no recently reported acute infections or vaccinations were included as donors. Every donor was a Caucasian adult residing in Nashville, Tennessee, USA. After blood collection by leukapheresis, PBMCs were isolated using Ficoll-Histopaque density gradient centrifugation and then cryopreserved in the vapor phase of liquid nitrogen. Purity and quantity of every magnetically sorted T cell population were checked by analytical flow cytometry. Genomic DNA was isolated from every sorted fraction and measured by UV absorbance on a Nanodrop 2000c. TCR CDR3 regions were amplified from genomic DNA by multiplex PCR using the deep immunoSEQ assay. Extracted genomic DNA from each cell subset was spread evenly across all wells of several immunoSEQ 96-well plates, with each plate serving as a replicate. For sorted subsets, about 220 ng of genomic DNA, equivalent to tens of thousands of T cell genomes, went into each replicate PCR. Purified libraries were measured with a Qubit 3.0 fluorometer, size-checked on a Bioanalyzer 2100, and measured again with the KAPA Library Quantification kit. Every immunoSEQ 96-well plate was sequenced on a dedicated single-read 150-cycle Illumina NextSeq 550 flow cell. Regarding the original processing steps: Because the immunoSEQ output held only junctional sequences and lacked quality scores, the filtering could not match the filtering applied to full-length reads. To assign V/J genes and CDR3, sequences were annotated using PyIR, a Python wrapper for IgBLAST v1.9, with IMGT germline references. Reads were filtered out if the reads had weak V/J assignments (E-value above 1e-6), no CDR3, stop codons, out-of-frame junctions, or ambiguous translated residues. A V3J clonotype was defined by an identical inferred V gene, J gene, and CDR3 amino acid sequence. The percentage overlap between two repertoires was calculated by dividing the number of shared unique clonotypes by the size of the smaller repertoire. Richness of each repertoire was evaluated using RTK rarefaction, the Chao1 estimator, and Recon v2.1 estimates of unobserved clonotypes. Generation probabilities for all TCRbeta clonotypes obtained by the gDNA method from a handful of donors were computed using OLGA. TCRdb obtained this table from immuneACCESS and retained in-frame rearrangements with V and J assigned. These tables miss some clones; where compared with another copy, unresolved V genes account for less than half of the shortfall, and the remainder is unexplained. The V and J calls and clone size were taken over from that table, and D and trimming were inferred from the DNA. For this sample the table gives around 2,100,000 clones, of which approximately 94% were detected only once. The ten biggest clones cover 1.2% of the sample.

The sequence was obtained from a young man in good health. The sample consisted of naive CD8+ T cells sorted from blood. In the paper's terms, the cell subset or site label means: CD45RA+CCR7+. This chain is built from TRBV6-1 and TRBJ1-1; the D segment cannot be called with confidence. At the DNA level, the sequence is TGTGCCAGCAGAGACCATGAAGCTTTCTTT. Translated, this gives CASRDHEAFF.